This T cell receptor beta chain was sequenced in a study of Graves' ophthalmopathy and Graves' hyperthyroidism. This clonotype was observed many times. Its antigen remains unidentified. The authors amplified TCR beta CDR3 regions from RNA transcripts. In the first round, RT-PCR was carried out with HTBI primers, and a multiplex PCR formed the second round. TCRdb fed the multiplex PCR reads into MiXCR, producing one record per CDR3 protein. The table records some 380,000 distinct CDR3 sequences, approximately 15% of them present only once. Broader study findings: Ophthalmopathy progression was predicted with about 67% sensitivity and approximately 72% specificity. Sensitivity of around 85% and specificity of approximately 81% were achieved when a 13-signature model separated ophthalmopathy from stable hyperthyroidism.

V lost 9 bases and J lost 2, with 11 bases in between. Germline CDR1 is LNHDA and CDR2 is SQIVND (reference sequence). The CDR3 consists of 12 residues. The sample consisted of peripheral blood. The chain carries TRBV19 and TRBJ2-7; D is perhaps TRBD1 (6 bases). The receptor's source is a woman in her late teens or twenties with stable Graves' hyperthyroidism. The CDR3 sequence: CASSQGPYEQYF. CDR3 coding DNA: TGTGCCAGCAGTCAGGGGCCCTACGAGCAGTACTTC.